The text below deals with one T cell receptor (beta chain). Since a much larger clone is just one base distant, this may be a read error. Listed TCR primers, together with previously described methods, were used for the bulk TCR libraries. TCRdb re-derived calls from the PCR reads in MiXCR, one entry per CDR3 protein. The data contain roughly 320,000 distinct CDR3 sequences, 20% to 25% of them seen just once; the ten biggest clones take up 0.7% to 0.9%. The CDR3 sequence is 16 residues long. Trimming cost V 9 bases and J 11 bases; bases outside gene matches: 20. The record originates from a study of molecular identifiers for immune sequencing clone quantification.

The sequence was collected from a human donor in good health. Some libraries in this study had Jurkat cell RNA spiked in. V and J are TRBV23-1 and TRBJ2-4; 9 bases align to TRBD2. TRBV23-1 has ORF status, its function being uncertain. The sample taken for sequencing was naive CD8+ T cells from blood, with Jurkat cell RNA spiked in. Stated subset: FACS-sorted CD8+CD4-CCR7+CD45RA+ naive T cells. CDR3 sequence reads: CARPTEVLAGRHVQYF. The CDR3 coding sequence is TGCGCCAGACCGACGGAGGTACTAGCGGGTCGCCACGTTCAGTACTTC.